This T cell receptor (beta chain) appears in the sequencing data of a study of blood T cell repertoires in COVID-19. CDR3 length: 12 amino acids. Germline-derived CDR1 and CDR2 are SNHLY and FYNNEI. V was shortened by 2 bases and J by 8 bases, with 4 bases between the two germline ends. Some clones are missing from TCRdb's copy, which holds only in-frame ones; the method was immunoSEQ multiplex PCR. Of around 88,000 clones in the sample, over 75% were seen once. Input material: peripheral blood. The clonotype comes from a woman older than 75 with acute or convalescent COVID-19. The chain has TRBV2 and TRBJ1-6; D remains unclear. The CDR3 DNA reads TGTGCCAGCAGTGAATTATATTCACCCCTCCACTTT. Amino acid sequence: CASSELYSPLHF.